The rows below give T cell receptor beta chains drawn from one sample of a study of blood T cells in healthy people across ages. TCRdb used MiXCR to reprocess the 5' RACE reads, holding one entry per CDR3 protein. The data hold 600,000 to 650,000 distinct CDR3 sequences, with roughly 58% observed a single time. The source material was blood. These receptors were taken from a man in his sixties in good health. Both conserved end residues are part of each CDR3. A D gene is named only where the DNA matches it firmly. Only some rows state a clone size, as once, few, many or a class for expanded clones.

d_call	v_call	clone_size	j_call	cdr3_nt	cdr3_aa
-	TRBV11-2	-	TRBJ2-1	TGTGCCAGCAGCTTCATCCTAAGCTCCTACAATGAGCAGTTCTTC	CASSFILSSYNEQFF
TRBD2	TRBV5-1	many	TRBJ2-1	TGCGCCAGCAGCTCCGATGTAGCGGGGGACCTCCAATCTCTCTCCTACAATGAGCAGTTCTTC	CASSSDVAGDLQSLSYNEQFF
-	TRBV19	-	TRBJ1-5	TGTGCCAGTAGTATAGATTTTGGAGACAGGTGGGATCAGCCCCAGCATTTT	CASSIDFGDRWDQPQHF
-	TRBV6-5	-	TRBJ2-5	TGTGCCAGCAGTTACGGGGGGGCCCTCTTCGAGACCCAGTACTTC	CASSYGGALFETQYF
-	TRBV4-2	few	TRBJ2-6	TGTGCCAGCAGCCAAGCTTGGGGAAACTCTGGGGCCAACGTCCTGACTTTC	CASSQAWGNSGANVLTF
TRBD1	TRBV5-1	-	TRBJ2-5	TGCGCCAGCAGCCCTGGACAGGGGGCCTTGAGGACCCAGTACTTC	CASSPGQGALRTQYF
-	TRBV29-1	-	TRBJ2-5	TGCAGCGCGGAAGGAAACATCAAAGAGACCCGGTACTTC	CSAEGNIKETRYF
-	TRBV3-1	-	TRBJ1-1	TGTGCCAGCAGCCAAGTTCAAGGGGGCACTGAAGCTTTCTTT	CASSQVQGGTEAFF
-	TRBV10-3	-	TRBJ2-7	TGTGCCATCAGTGAAGGACATACTGACTCCTACGAGCAGTACTTC	CAISEGHTDSYEQYF
TRBD2	TRBV6-2/TRBV6-3	-	TRBJ2-1	TGTGCCAGCAGTTTACGATTCGAGATGTGGCTAGCGGGGGGCGCCCAAATGGGTGAGCAGTTCTTC	CASSLRFEMWLAGGAQMGEQFF
-	TRBV5-1	-	TRBJ2-3	TGCGCCAGCAGCTTTAGCGGAGGGGGGACGTCTGATACGCAGTATTTT	CASSFSGGGTSDTQYF